These T cell receptor beta chains were read from a single sample in a study of glioma-infiltrating T cells. MiXCR, applied by TCRdb to the multiplex PCR reads, yields one record per CDR3 protein. The sample has more than 300,000 distinct CDR3 sequences; roughly two fifths are singletons. Material: glioma tissue, nonneoplastic brain tissue, or PBMCs (not recorded which). The receptors originated from a human donor with low-grade glioma or glioblastoma, undergoing nonglioma brain surgery, or in good health (not recorded which). CDR3s include the opening cysteine and the closing phenylalanine or tryptophan. The D gene is left open where the match is weak. Only some rows state a clone size, as once, few, many or a class for expanded clones.

size: few; length: 16; J: TRBJ2-7; D: .; V: TRBV6-6; DNA: TGTGCCAGCAGTTACTCCGGGACACTGAATGGCTACGAGCAGTACTTC; CDR3: CASSYSGTLNGYEQYF
size: many; length: 15; J: TRBJ2-1; D: .; V: TRBV6-1; DNA: TGTGCCAGCAGCGTTACACAGAGCTCCTACAATGAGCAGTTCTTC; CDR3: CASSVTQSSYNEQFF
size: .; length: 15; J: TRBJ1-2; D: .; V: TRBV4-3; DNA: TGCGCCAGCAGCCAAGATAGGGAGAACGGCTATGGCTACACCTTC; CDR3: CASSQDRENGYGYTF
size: many; length: 13; J: TRBJ2-7; D: .; V: TRBV27; DNA: TGTGCCAGCAGTTTATACTTCGCCTACGAGCAGTACTTC; CDR3: CASSLYFAYEQYF
size: .; length: 17; J: TRBJ2-7; D: .; V: TRBV4-1; DNA: TGCGCCAGCAGGCAAAGGGCTGATGGCAGGGCTACCCACGAGCAGTACTTC; CDR3: CASRQRADGRATHEQYF
size: few; length: 14; J: TRBJ1-1; D: .; V: TRBV20-1; DNA: TGCAGTGCTAGAGATGCGGGGAAGAACACTGAAGCTTTCTTT; CDR3: CSARDAGKNTEAFF
size: few; length: 13; J: TRBJ2-7; D: .; V: TRBV19; DNA: TGTGCCAGTAGTCCCAGGGGAAACTACGAGCAGTACTTC; CDR3: CASSPRGNYEQYF
size: .; length: 15; J: TRBJ2-4; D: .; V: TRBV20-1; DNA: TGCAGTGCTAGACCGGCGGGTGGAGCCAAAAACATTCAGTACTTC; CDR3: CSARPAGGAKNIQYF
size: many; length: 13; J: TRBJ1-2; D: .; V: TRBV6-2/TRBV6-3; DNA: TGTGCCAGCAGTTACAACGACCGACCCGGCTACACCTTC; CDR3: CASSYNDRPGYTF
size: .; length: 16; J: TRBJ2-1; D: TRBD2; V: TRBV20-1; DNA: TGCAGTGCTAGGGATAGCGGGAGGGCCATGGGCAACGAGCAGTTCTTC; CDR3: CSARDSGRAMGNEQFF
size: few; length: 15; J: TRBJ1-4; D: TRBD1; V: TRBV2; DNA: TGTGCCAGCAGGACAGGGCGAGCAACTAATGAAAAACTGTTTTTT; CDR3: CASRTGRATNEKLFF
size: many; length: 19; J: TRBJ2-3; D: TRBD1; V: TRBV4-3; DNA: TGCGCCAGCAGCCAAGATCCGGTCAGGACAGGGGCGGAAACAGATACGCAGTATTTT; CDR3: CASSQDPVRTGAETDTQYF
size: .; length: 14; J: TRBJ2-4; D: .; V: TRBV4-2; DNA: TGTGCCAGCAGCCACCCTCAGGGGGAGGGCATTCAGTACTTC; CDR3: CASSHPQGEGIQYF
size: .; length: 16; J: TRBJ2-7; D: TRBD2; V: TRBV4-1; DNA: TGCGCCAGCAGCCAACCGACTAGCGGGAGCTCCTACGAGCAGTACTTC; CDR3: CASSQPTSGSSYEQYF
size: few; length: 14; J: TRBJ2-5; D: .; V: TRBV7-2; DNA: TGTGCCAGCTGCCCCAACCTAGGACAAGAGACCCAGTACTTC; CDR3: CASCPNLGQETQYF
size: few; length: 13; J: TRBJ1-2; D: .; V: TRBV18; DNA: TGTGCCAGCTCACCCACTGGGATAGGCGGCTACACCTTC; CDR3: CASSPTGIGGYTF
size: .; length: 16; J: TRBJ1-3; D: TRBD1; V: TRBV4-3; DNA: TGCGCCAGCAGCCAAGATCTTTGGGACAGGGGAAACACCATATATTTT; CDR3: CASSQDLWDRGNTIYF
size: .; length: 14; J: TRBJ2-5; D: .; V: TRBV7-2; DNA: TGTGCCAGCAGCTTAGCGGGGGCGCACGAGACCCAGTACTTC; CDR3: CASSLAGAHETQYF
size: few; length: 15; J: TRBJ2-7; D: TRBD1; V: TRBV7-9; DNA: TGTGCCAGCAGCTATACCGGGACAGGGGACTACGAGCAGTACTTC; CDR3: CASSYTGTGDYEQYF
size: .; length: 13; J: TRBJ2-3; D: .; V: TRBV12-3/TRBV12-4; DNA: TGTGCCAGCAGTTTAGGTTTAGGATATACGCAGTATTTT; CDR3: CASSLGLGYTQYF
size: many; length: 15; J: TRBJ1-2; D: .; V: TRBV28; DNA: TGTGCCAGCAGTCCATTGGTGGGGGCTTGGTATGGCTACACCTTC; CDR3: CASSPLVGAWYGYTF
size: few; length: 18; J: TRBJ2-1; D: TRBD2; V: TRBV4-2; DNA: TGTGCCAGCAGCCAAGACCCAACGGGACTAGCGGGATACAATGAGCAGTTCTTC; CDR3: CASSQDPTGLAGYNEQFF
size: many; length: 15; J: TRBJ2-1; D: TRBD2; V: TRBV27; DNA: TGTGCCAGCAGCTCCGGGACTAGCTCCTACAATGAGCAGTTCTTC; CDR3: CASSSGTSSYNEQFF
size: few; length: 14; J: TRBJ2-7; D: .; V: TRBV7-9; DNA: TGTGCCACCCGGGAGGGACAGGGAACCTACGAGCAGTACTTC; CDR3: CATREGQGTYEQYF
size: few; length: 13; J: TRBJ2-1; D: .; V: TRBV18; DNA: TGTGCCACCCAACTTGGGGCAGACAATGAGCAGTTCTTC; CDR3: CATQLGADNEQFF
size: .; length: 17; J: TRBJ1-4; D: TRBD1; V: TRBV7-6; DNA: TGTGCCAGCAGCACCCTCCGACAGGGCCGGACTAATGAAAAACTGTTTTTT; CDR3: CASSTLRQGRTNEKLFF
size: many; length: 16; J: TRBJ2-6; D: TRBD1; V: TRBV20-1; DNA: TGCAGTGCTATTCCGGGACAGTATACCGGGGCCAACGTCCTGACTTTC; CDR3: CSAIPGQYTGANVLTF
size: .; length: 15; J: TRBJ2-3; D: TRBD1; V: TRBV15; DNA: TGTGCCACCAGCAGACGGACAGGGATCGCAGATACGCAGTATTTT; CDR3: CATSRRTGIADTQYF
size: many; length: 14; J: TRBJ1-5; D: .; V: TRBV3-1; DNA: TGTGCCAGCAGCCAGAGTGGGAGCAATCAGCCCCAGCATTTT; CDR3: CASSQSGSNQPQHF
size: many; length: 13; J: TRBJ1-5; D: .; V: TRBV15; DNA: TGTGCCACCAGCAGGGACAAAAGGCAGCCCCAGCATTTT; CDR3: CATSRDKRQPQHF
size: .; length: 15; J: TRBJ1-1; D: .; V: TRBV4-1; DNA: TGCGCCAGCAGCCCTGAAGGGGGTAGGGGCACTGAAGCTTTCTTT; CDR3: CASSPEGGRGTEAFF
size: .; length: 15; J: TRBJ1-5; D: .; V: TRBV18; DNA: TGTGCCAGCTCACCTAACCTGGACGCCCCGGTTGCCCAGCATTTT; CDR3: CASSPNLDAPVAQHF
size: .; length: 12; J: TRBJ2-7; D: .; V: TRBV7-9; DNA: TGTGCCAGCAGCTTAGCCGGGACCGAGCAGTACTTC; CDR3: CASSLAGTEQYF
size: once; length: 14; J: TRBJ2-7; D: .; V: TRBV6-1; DNA: TGTGCCAGCAGTGCGTTGGGGGCGAAATTCGAGCAGTACTTC; CDR3: CASSALGAKFEQYF
size: few; length: 11; J: TRBJ1-2; D: .; V: TRBV25-1; DNA: TGTGCCAGCAGTGTGGGTCCTGGCTACACCTTC; CDR3: CASSVGPGYTF
size: .; length: 13; J: TRBJ1-1; D: .; V: TRBV9; DNA: TGTGCCAGCAGCGAGGAGGGGAACACTGAAGCTTTCTTT; CDR3: CASSEEGNTEAFF
size: .; length: 12; J: TRBJ2-5; D: .; V: TRBV11-1; DNA: TGTGCCAGCATGGACTCCCGAGAGACCCAGTACTTC; CDR3: CASMDSRETQYF
size: .; length: 13; J: TRBJ2-1; D: .; V: TRBV27; DNA: TGTGCCAGCACCCTGACCGTCGGCAATGAGCAGTTCTTC; CDR3: CASTLTVGNEQFF
size: .; length: 13; J: TRBJ2-7; D: .; V: TRBV5-1; DNA: TGCGCCAGCAGCCGAGACTCGTTCTACGAGCAGTACTTC; CDR3: CASSRDSFYEQYF
size: .; length: 16; J: TRBJ2-2; D: TRBD1; V: TRBV7-2; DNA: TGTGCCAGCAGCAGAGACAGGGGTTCCTACACCGGGGAGCTGTTTTTT; CDR3: CASSRDRGSYTGELFF
size: many; length: 14; J: TRBJ2-5; D: .; V: TRBV28; DNA: TGTGCCAGCAGTTTATCAGTCAGCCAAGAGACCCAGTACTTC; CDR3: CASSLSVSQETQYF
size: .; length: 15; J: TRBJ2-3; D: .; V: TRBV4-1; DNA: TGTGCCAGCAGCCGAGACCTATCTAGCACAGATACGCAGTATTTT; CDR3: CASSRDLSSTDTQYF
size: many; length: 16; J: TRBJ2-3; D: .; V: TRBV20-1; DNA: TGCAGTGCTAGAGATCTATGGACGGGGCGCACAGATACGCAGTATTTT; CDR3: CSARDLWTGRTDTQYF
size: .; length: 15; J: TRBJ1-5; D: TRBD1; V: TRBV6-2/TRBV6-3; DNA: TGTGCCAGCAGTTACGGGCAGGGGGGCAATCAGCCCCAGCATTTT; CDR3: CASSYGQGGNQPQHF
size: .; length: 16; J: TRBJ2-7; D: TRBD2; V: TRBV6-4; DNA: TGTGCAAGCAGTCCGGGGGCTAGCGGGACCAATGGGGAGCAGTACTTC; CDR3: CASSPGASGTNGEQYF
size: many; length: 15; J: TRBJ2-1; D: .; V: TRBV15; DNA: TGTGCCACCAGCAGACCGAGTACCTCCTACAATGAGCAGTTCTTC; CDR3: CATSRPSTSYNEQFF
size: once; length: 13; J: TRBJ1-6; D: .; V: TRBV28; DNA: TGTGCCAGCAGACGGGGCTATAATTCATCCCTCCACTTT; CDR3: CASRRGYNSSLHF